One T cell receptor (beta chain) is described in this entry. The record originates from a study of blood T cell repertoires in COVID-19. Study as a whole: Acute and convalescent COVID-19 samples came from the United States, Italy and Spain. PBMCs, B-cell-depleted T cells, or T cells provided the cDNA or gDNA that made up the material.

Assay used: immunoSEQ multiplex PCR; TCRdb lists only in-frame clones, some missing. The repertoire holds 250,000 to 300,000 clones, with 80% to 90% as singletons. Those enrolled, adults aged roughly 18 to 89 years, came from fewer than 25 US areas. Trimming cost V 0 bases and J 2 bases; bases outside gene matches: 6. CDR3 length equals 16 residues. Germline V gene data show CDR1 as MNHEY and CDR2 as SVGAGI. The sample was PBMCs or T cells enriched from blood (not recorded which). The chain joins TRBV6-5 to TRBJ2-7; 8 bases align to TRBD2. This TCR was sampled from a man in his forties or fifties who had recovered from COVID-19. The CDR3 DNA follows: TGTGCCAGCAGTTACTCGCGACTAGCGTTCGCCTACGAGCAGTACTTC. It specifies CASSYSRLAFAYEQYF.